This is a list of T cell receptor beta chains from one sample in a study of shared clonotypes between healthy human individuals. Sequencing was performed with immunoSEQ multiplex PCR; in TCRdb, only in-frame clones are kept and a portion is missing. The sample has over a million clones; around 95% are singletons. Sequenced input: naive CD4+ T cells sorted from blood. Receptors were obtained from a man aged 30 to 39 in good health. CDR3s include the opening cysteine and the closing phenylalanine or tryptophan. A D gene is named only where the DNA matches it firmly. Clone size appears in some rows only: once, few, many, or a class for an expanded clone.

D,V,J,size,CDR3,DNA
TRBD1,TRBV2,TRBJ2-7,.,CASSDHRTGQRYEQYF,TGTGCCAGCAGCGATCATAGGACAGGCCAGCGCTACGAGCAGTACTTC
.,TRBV15,TRBJ1-5,.,CATSKQVGADQPQHF,TGTGCCACCAGCAAGCAGGTGGGCGCGGATCAGCCCCAGCATTTT
TRBD1,TRBV27,TRBJ2-7,.,CASSKSPGTAFTHQPPTRYF,TGTGCCAGCAGTAAAAGCCCCGGGACAGCCTTTACCCATCAACCCCCCACAAGATACTTC
.,TRBV28,TRBJ1-1,.,CASSLWARENTEAFF,TGTGCCAGCAGTTTATGGGCCAGGGAGAACACTGAAGCTTTCTTT
.,TRBV30,TRBJ2-7,.,CAWSVVASVEYF,TGTGCCTGGAGTGTCGTGGCTAGCGTAGAGTACTTC
.,TRBV4-2,TRBJ2-3,.,CASSQEDLGTQYF,TGTGCCAGCAGCCAAGAAGACCTGGGTACGCAGTATTTT
.,TRBV27,TRBJ1-4,.,CASSFRGYDEKLFF,TGTGCCAGCAGTTTCCGGGGCTACGATGAAAAACTGTTTTTT
TRBD1,TRBV6-5,TRBJ1-1,.,CASSYAGTGMNTEAFF,TGTGCCAGCAGTTACGCGGGGACAGGGATGAACACTGAAGCTTTCTTT
.,TRBV28,TRBJ1-4,.,CASSLGGPMLKLFF,TGTGCCAGCAGTTTGGGGGGCCCGATGCTGAAACTGTTTTTT
.,TRBV7-2,TRBJ2-7,once,CASSLVRVGQYF,TGTGCCAGCAGCTTAGTTAGAGTCGGGCAGTACTTC
.,TRBV7-2,TRBJ2-3,.,CASRLTADTQYF,TGTGCCAGCAGGCTGACGGCAGATACGCAGTATTTT
.,TRBV7-9,TRBJ1-2,.,CASSLSTGYTF,TGTGCCAGCAGCTTATCAACCGGCTACACCTTC
.,TRBV7-9,TRBJ1-1,.,CASSQEGGAPRSEAFF,TGTGCCAGCAGTCAGGAGGGAGGGGCCCCCAGATCTGAAGCTTTCTTT
TRBD2,TRBV5-1,TRBJ2-3,.,CASSLGLAGTDTQYF,TGCGCCAGCAGCCTTGGACTAGCGGGAACAGATACGCAGTATTTT
.,TRBV30,TRBJ1-2,.,CAWSVVLGTSGYTF,TGTGCCTGGAGTGTAGTATTAGGAACCTCCGGCTACACCTTC
.,TRBV15,TRBJ2-7,.,CATSSAFSAVYEQYF,TGTGCCACCAGCAGCGCGTTCTCGGCGGTCTACGAGCAGTACTTC
.,TRBV7-6,TRBJ2-7,.,CASSSPPFHEQYF,TGTGCCAGCAGCTCCCCCCCCTTCCACGAGCAGTACTTC
.,TRBV2,TRBJ2-2,.,CASSELVNTGELFF,TGTGCCAGCAGTGAATTGGTGAACACCGGGGAGCTGTTTTTT
.,TRBV21-1,TRBJ2-7,.,CASSSYEQYF,TGTGCCAGCAGCAGCTACGAGCAGTACTTC
TRBD1,TRBV9,TRBJ2-4,.,CASSRGQGNIQYF,TGTGCCAGCAGCAGGGGACAGGGAAACATTCAGTACTTC
TRBD2,TRBV11-3,TRBJ2-2,.,CASSLDLLAGANTGELFF,TGTGCCAGCAGCTTAGATCTTCTAGCGGGTGCGAACACCGGGGAGCTGTTTTTT
.,TRBV15,TRBJ2-3,.,CATSRDLSLADTQYF,TGTGCCACCAGCAGAGATTTATCCCTGGCAGATACGCAGTATTTT
TRBD1,TRBV7-9,TRBJ1-4,.,CASSFQQGAPEKLFF,TGTGCCAGCAGCTTTCAACAGGGGGCGCCGGAAAAACTGTTTTTT
TRBD2,TRBV10-3,TRBJ2-3,.,CALGTSGNTDTQYF,TGTGCCCTCGGGACTAGCGGGAATACAGATACGCAGTATTTT
TRBD1,TRBV11-2,TRBJ2-5,.,CASTRGDRRRQTQYF,TGTGCCAGCACCCGAGGGGACAGGAGGAGGCAGACCCAGTACTTC
TRBD1,TRBV18,TRBJ1-1,.,CASSPGTGFTEAFF,TGTGCCAGCTCACCTGGGACAGGGTTCACTGAAGCTTTCTTT
.,TRBV7-9,TRBJ1-5,.,CASSPDRPSNQPQHF,TGTGCCAGCAGCCCGGACAGACCTAGCAATCAGCCCCAGCATTTT
.,TRBV5-4,TRBJ2-7,.,CASVPEPAGEQYF,TGTGCCAGCGTCCCGGAACCGGCGGGGGAGCAGTACTTC
.,TRBV20-1,TRBJ1-1,.,CSAYLYTEAFF,TGCAGTGCTTACCTTTACACTGAAGCTTTCTTT
.,TRBV5-6,TRBJ2-3,.,CASSLMRREGTDTQYF,TGTGCCAGCAGCTTGATGCGGCGGGAAGGTACAGATACGCAGTATTTT
.,TRBV28,TRBJ1-1,.,CASSFPVKAEAFF,TGTGCCAGCAGTTTTCCCGTGAAGGCTGAAGCTTTCTTT
.,TRBV11-2,TRBJ2-5,.,CASSEGVGLNQETQYF,TGTGCCAGCAGCGAGGGGGTAGGACTCAACCAAGAGACCCAGTACTTC
TRBD2,TRBV28,TRBJ2-1,.,CASSSYRGGYNEQFF,TGTGCCAGCAGTTCCTATCGGGGAGGGTACAATGAGCAGTTCTTC
.,TRBV6-1,TRBJ1-1,few,CATRGHLNTEAFF,TGTGCCACCAGGGGACACCTGAACACTGAAGCTTTCTTT
TRBD2,TRBV10-3,TRBJ2-1,.,CAISETRLAGTYNEQFF,TGTGCCATCAGTGAGACAAGACTAGCCGGTACCTACAATGAGCAGTTCTTC
.,TRBV5-1,TRBJ2-1,.,CASSFTGPSGGEQFF,TGCGCCAGCAGCTTTACAGGGCCCAGTGGTGGTGAGCAGTTCTTC
.,TRBV11-2,TRBJ2-2,.,CASSLFGRAGSGELFF,TGTGCCAGCAGCTTATTTGGAAGAGCCGGATCGGGGGAGCTGTTTTTT
.,TRBV19,TRBJ2-1,.,CASSRAGRNEQFF,TGTGCCAGTAGTAGGGCAGGGCGCAATGAGCAGTTCTTC
.,TRBV5-1,TRBJ1-1,.,CASTGQQNTEAFF,TGCGCCAGCACAGGGCAGCAGAACACTGAAGCTTTCTTT
TRBD2,TRBV7-9,TRBJ2-1,.,CASSGGGLAGVSNEQFF,TGTGCCAGCAGTGGAGGGGGGCTAGCGGGCGTGTCCAATGAGCAGTTCTTC
TRBD2,TRBV5-1,TRBJ2-1,.,CASSFGTSENEQFF,TGCGCCAGCAGCTTTGGGACTAGTGAGAATGAGCAGTTCTTC
.,TRBV18,TRBJ1-4,.,CASSPYPKEKLFF,TGTGCCAGCTCACCGTACCCAAAGGAAAAACTGTTTTTT
.,TRBV6-1,TRBJ1-2,.,CASSATDYGYTF,TGTGCCAGCAGTGCGACGGACTATGGCTACACCTTC
TRBD2,TRBV14,TRBJ2-1,.,CASSRIRAGVLSYNEQFF,TGTGCCAGCAGTCGCATACGGGCGGGAGTACTTTCCTACAATGAGCAGTTCTTC
.,TRBV18,TRBJ2-7,few,CASSPSVYEQYF,TGTGCCAGCTCACCATCCGTCTACGAGCAGTACTTC
TRBD2,TRBV11-2,TRBJ2-7,once,CASSSPGLAGDFNEQYF,TGTGCCAGCAGCTCCCCTGGGCTAGCGGGAGATTTTAACGAGCAGTACTTC